The clone carrying this T cell receptor (beta chain) showed up many times. Its matching antigen is unknown. The read terminates 3 residues before the CDR3 end, so the remaining end is supplied by the germline J gene. The data belong to a study of T cell clonality in common variable immunodeficiency. Overall study results and limits: Compared with controls, CVID subjects had fewer shared TCRbeta clones. Patient heterogeneity in the CVID cohort limited correlations between repertoire features and clinical complications. Fewer deletions and N-nucleotide insertions were reportedly seen in common variable immunodeficiency TCR beta sequences.

The data were produced by immunoSEQ multiplex PCR, yet TCRdb's version contains in-frame clones alone and is incomplete. The sample holds about 60,000 clones, and no clone turns up only once. CDR1 and CDR2 (germline): KGHSH, LQKENI. Deletions cut 1 base from V and 6 bases from J, with 24 bases between. This CDR3 is 18 amino acids long. Most patients and controls had Caucasian heritage. The sample comprised peripheral blood mononuclear cells. This TCR came from a person aged 18 to 75 in good health. The J gene is TRBJ1-2, the V gene TRBV18; weak D call: TRBD1 (5 bases). CDR3 DNA, as far as it was read: TGTGCCAGCTCACCACAGCGAACTTATTCGACAGAGAGGGATGGC. Amino acid sequence: CASSPQRTYSTERDG. The entire CDR3 protein reads CASSPQRTYSTERDGYTF.